This T cell receptor beta chain stems from a study of shared clonotypes between healthy human individuals. Germline loops: CDR1 SQVTM, CDR2 ANQGSEA. V was cut by 4 bases and J by 6 bases, with 9 bases left in between. CDR3 length: 12 amino acids. Produced via immunoSEQ multiplex PCR; TCRdb's table is partial and in-frame only. The table lists roughly 650,000 clones, around 97% of them singletons. Material for sequencing was naive CD4+ T cells sorted from blood. The subset here: CD45RA+ positively selected. The chain is built from TRBV29-1 and TRBJ2-2; no reliable D call. This clonotype originated in a woman in her 30s in good health. CDR3 DNA sequence: TGCAGCGTTGGGCTAACTCCCGGGGAGCTGTTTTTT. It yields the protein CSVGLTPGELFF.